The present entry profiles one TCR beta chain with its context. Its antigen is unknown. The sample comes from a study of CD8 T cells in ankylosing spondylitis. The study's findings and limits: CD8+ by phenotype, disease-linked clones were relatively rare in peripheral blood. Matched synovial fluid from ankylosing spondylitis patients was reported to be enriched for disease-linked clones. Existing reports had already noted some motif variants in reactive arthritis synovial fluid and blood.

5'-RACE, quantitative and with molecular barcodes, yielded the TCR beta libraries. MiXCR was run by TCRdb on the 5' RACE reads, yielding one entry per CDR3 protein. The data hold about 27,000 distinct CDR3 sequences, with approximately 8% observed a single time. The CDR3 covers 15 residues. Germline values: CDR1 SEHNR, CDR2 FQNEAQ (reference sequence). V trimming: 1 base; J trimming: 3 bases; junction bases outside the gene matches: 3. The sequenced sample consisted of blood. The TCR was taken from a male donor with ankylosing spondylitis or in good health (not recorded which). V gene TRBV7-9 combines with J gene TRBJ1-2; 9 bases line up with TRBD1. The CDR3 sequence is CASSLVRQGDYGYTF. The CDR3, as DNA: TGTGCCAGCAGCTTAGTGAGACAGGGGGACTATGGCTACACCTTC.